The 18 T cell receptor beta chains presented below share a single source sample, sequenced in a study of T cells in localized non-small cell lung cancer. Assay used: immunoSEQ multiplex PCR; TCRdb lists only in-frame clones, some missing. Of 30,000 to 35,000 clones listed, 93% are singletons. The source was peripheral blood, collected before any cancer treatment. The receptor source for this set is a female donor over 55 with stage I lung adenocarcinoma.

J is TRBJ2-2 and V is TRBV5-1; the match to TRBD1 covers 7 bases. The ends lost 3 bases at V and 7 bases at J; junction bases unmatched: 12. The CDR3 length is 16 residues. Germline V gene sequence: CDR1 SGHRS, CDR2 YFSETQ. CDR3 coding DNA: TGCGCCAGCAGCTCCACCGGGACAGTTATCGGCGGGGAGCTGTTTTTT. Its translation is CASSSTGTVIGGELFF. Full variable domain (remainder filled in from reference TRBV5-1 and TRBJ2-2): KAGVTQTPRYLIKTRGQQVTLSCSPISGHRSVSWYQQTPGQGLQFLFEYFSETQRNKGNFPGRFSGRQFSNSRSEMNVSTLELGDSALYLCASSSTGTVIGGELFFGEGSRLTVL.

The chain links TRBV5-1 to TRBJ2-3; 9 nucleotides align to TRBD2. This CDR3 spans 15 amino acids. V lost 4 bases, J lost 4 bases, and 7 bases stayed unmatched. Germline lookup yields CDR1 SGHRS and CDR2 YFSETQ. The CDR3 is CASSAAGGPSDTQYF. Written as DNA, the CDR3 is TGCGCCAGCAGCGCTGCGGGGGGGCCGTCAGATACGCAGTATTTT.

In regard to this clone: The sample carries other DNA sequences with the same CDR3. The CDR3 loop reads CASSPGTSYEQYF. CDR3 nucleotides: TGTGCCAGCAGCCCAGGGACATCCTACGAGCAGTACTTC. The chain combines TRBV7-2 with TRBJ2-7; tentative D call: TRBD1 (6 bases). V was pared by 5 bases and J by 1 base, with 9 bases between. The CDR3 is made up of 13 amino acids. The V gene's germline CDR1 is SGHTA and CDR2 FQGNSA. The whole variable domain, remainder taken from reference TRBV7-2 and TRBJ2-7, is GAGVSQSPSNKVTEKGKDVELRCDPISGHTALYWYRQSLGQGLEFLIYFQGNSAPDKSGLPSDRFSAERTGGSVSTLTIQRTQQEDSAVYLCASSPGTSYEQYFGPGTRLTVT.

The chain combines TRBV6-5 with TRBJ1-3, with TRBD1 matching over 7 bases. The V segment lost 0 bases and the J segment 2 bases; nucleotides outside the gene matches: 1. CDR1 is MNHEY and CDR2 is SVGAGI in the germline V gene. The CDR3 loop spans 15 amino acids. The CDR3 loop is CASSYSRGPGNTIYF. DNA of the CDR3: TGTGCCAGCAGTTACTCAAGGGGGCCTGGAAACACCATATATTTT.

This clone was seen a single time. This chain connects TRBV15 to TRBJ1-2; the D is unclear. The germline V gene has CDR1 LNHNV and CDR2 YYDKDF (reference sequence). The CDR3 runs 17 residues. V was shortened by 0 bases and J by 4 bases, with 18 bases between the two germline ends. The CDR3 coding sequence is TGTGCCACCAGCAGAGATGAAGCCACCTCATTTCCCTATGGCTACACCTTC. This translates into CATSRDEATSFPYGYTF.

This sequence joins TRBV2 and TRBJ1-4; D uncertain. V lost 2 bases to trimming and J lost 11 bases, with 9 bases between them. The CDR3 has 12 residues. Germline V gives CDR1 SNHLY, CDR2 FYNNEI. The CDR3 DNA reads as TGTGCCAGCAGTGAACAAACAGTCAAACTGTTTTTT. Its protein product is CASSEQTVKLFF.

The rearrangement uses TRBV6-6 and TRBJ1-2; the D is unclear. The CDR3 is 15 amino acids. Between the trimmed V and J ends, which lost 2 bases and 3 bases, there was a span of 13 bases. CDR1 and CDR2 from the germline V gene are MNHNY and SVGAGI (reference sequence). CDR3 loop: CASSYTEQPHYGYTF. DNA for the CDR3: TGTGCCAGCAGTTACACCGAACAGCCTCACTATGGCTACACCTTC.

The rearrangement uses TRBV27 and TRBJ2-2; D is undetermined. The CDR3 extends over 12 amino acids. Germline assignment: CDR1 MNHEY and CDR2 SMNVEV (reference sequence). V lost 5 bases to trimming and J lost 2 bases, with 3 bases between them. For the CDR3, the DNA is TGTGCCAGCAGTCAAAACACCGGGGAGCTGTTTTTT. Translation gives CASSQNTGELFF.

The rearrangement uses TRBV7-2 and TRBJ2-2; TRBD2 aligns across 9 bases. The CDR3 is 16 residues long. V shed 2 bases and J 7 bases; nucleotides not matched to a gene: 8. CDR1 is SGHTA and CDR2 is FQGNSA in the germline V gene. The CDR3, as DNA: TGTGCCAGCAGCTTACGTCGGCGGGAGGGGATCGGGGAGCTGTTTTTT. Encoded protein: CASSLRRREGIGELFF.

This clone was found once. This sequence joins TRBV30 and TRBJ2-7; 8 bases align to TRBD1. Germline CDR1 and CDR2: GTSNPN and SVGIG (reference sequence). The CDR3 spans 14 residues. With V trimmed by 1 base and J by 0 bases, 2 bases remained unmatched. As DNA, the CDR3 is TGTGCCTGGAGTGGACAGGGGAGCTCCTACGAGCAGTACGTC. This sequence encodes CAWSGQGSSYEQYV.

The chain employs TRBV4-3 and TRBJ1-1, with no clear D. The CDR3 has 14 residues. The germline V and J ends were trimmed by 4 bases and 3 bases, with 12 bases remaining between them. Germline V gene data show CDR1 as LGHNA and CDR2 as YSLEER. The CDR3: CASSPGRAYTEAFF. The CDR3 DNA reads TGCGCCAGCAGCCCTGGACGAGCCTACACTGAAGCTTTCTTT.

The chain has TRBV2 and TRBJ1-2, with TRBD1 identical over 8 bases. From germline, CDR1 is SNHLY and CDR2 FYNNEI. The CDR3 totals 13 residues. V shed 9 bases and J 4 bases; nucleotides not matched to a gene: 7. The chain's CDR3 is CASTGGDGYGYTF. DNA for the CDR3: TGTGCCAGTACAGGGGGTGACGGCTATGGCTACACCTTC. The whole variable domain, remainder taken from reference TRBV2 and TRBJ1-2, is EPEVTQTPSHQVTQMGQEVILRCVPISNHLYFYWYRQILGQKVEFLVSFYNNEISEKSEIFDDQFSVERPDGSNFTLKIRSTKLEDSAMYFCASTGGDGYGYTFGSGTRLTVV.

The rearrangement uses TRBV30 and TRBJ1-2; 10 positions agree with TRBD1. CDR1 is GTSNPN, CDR2 SVGIG, per germline (reference sequence). The CDR3 covers 14 residues. V was pared by 5 bases and J by 7 bases, with 10 bases of the junction left unmatched. The CDR3 sequence is CAWFPPGTGVGYTF. The CDR3 coding sequence is TGTGCCTGGTTTCCCCCCGGGACAGGGGTTGGCTACACCTTC.

This rearrangement joins TRBV7-8 to TRBJ1-5, with 9 bases aligning to TRBD1. In germline, CDR1 is SGHVS, CDR2 FQNEAQ. V gave up 3 bases and J gave up 0 bases; unmatched junction bases: 6. The length of the CDR3 is 17 residues. The CDR3 DNA reads as TGTGCCAGCAGCTTGAGGACAGGGGCTTATAGCAATCAGCCCCAGCATTTT. Amino acids: CASSLRTGAYSNQPQHF.

V and J are TRBV7-2 and TRBJ2-1, with 9 bases matching TRBD2. V lost 4 bases and J lost 5; bases outside the gene matches: 12. This CDR3 has 17 amino acids. Germline CDR1 reads SGHTA; CDR2 reads FQGNSA. As DNA, the CDR3 is TGTGCCAGCAGCTCCCCAACCGGACTAGCGATTAACAATGAGCAGTTCTTC. Translation: CASSSPTGLAINNEQFF.

The chain couples TRBV7-9 to TRBJ1-1; weak D call: TRBD1 (6 bases). The CDR3 sequence is 15 residues long. Trimming removed 5 bases from V and 1 base from J, with 14 bases in between. Germline V gives CDR1 SEHNR, CDR2 FQNEAQ (reference sequence). CDR3 sequence (DNA): TGTGCCAGCAGCCCCCAACGGGACAAGAACACTGAAGCTTTCTTT. It codes for CASSPQRDKNTEAFF.

V usage is TRBV30 and J usage is TRBJ2-7, with D maybe TRBD1 (6 bases). The CDR3 spans 14 residues. Per the germline V gene, CDR1 is GTSNPN and CDR2 is SVGIG (reference sequence). The V and J ends lost 0 bases and 3 bases respectively, with 12 bases between them. DNA of the CDR3: TGTGCCTGGAGTGTACAGGACAGCCTCTACGAGCAGTACTTC. Amino acid sequence: CAWSVQDSLYEQYF.

The table lists this clone with a count of one. V gene TRBV11-2 combines with J gene TRBJ2-1; 11 positions match TRBD1. The CDR3 length is 15 residues. V lost 5 bases and J lost 5; bases outside the gene matches: 5. CDR1 is SGHAT and CDR2 is FQNNGV in the germline V gene. CDR3 bases: TGTGCCAGCAGCGGGGGACAGGGGGGCGACAATGAGCAGTTCTTC. Encoded protein: CASSGGQGGDNEQFF.